This T cell receptor (beta chain) was identified in a study of human T cells and chemical hapten exposure. Via MiXCR, TCRdb re-called the RACE reads, giving one row per CDR3 protein. The top ten clones hold more than 1.5% of a sample with more than 75,000 distinct CDR3 sequences, roughly 8.7% of them seen once. Time point noted: healthy volunteer bleed at 6 weeks. Someone pulled total RNA out of unfractionated whole blood. V was pared by 0 bases and J by 9 bases, with 16 bases between. The CDR3 is made up of 15 amino acids. In germline, CDR1 is SGHDT, CDR2 YYEEEE. This clonotype was seen a handful of times.

This TCR was recovered from a male donor in good health. Some clones in this sample may be carry-over from other donors' samples. Source material: whole blood. The chain links TRBV5-6 to TRBJ2-1; a weak D match, TRBD2 (5 bases). The chain's CDR3 is CASSLVPGPEGEQFF. Written as DNA, the CDR3 is TGTGCCAGCAGCTTGGTCCCCGGCCCCGAGGGTGAGCAGTTCTTC.